One TCR beta chain is described in this entry. The same CDR3 is also encoded by other DNA sequences in this sample. Patients of the Seattle cohort, enrolled during active infection, were followed longitudinally. As processed by the authors: Nucleated cell counts were estimated from reference gene primer amplification. TCRdb keeps only in-frame clones here, not all; method: immunoSEQ multiplex PCR. Clonal size and the V and J genes are those of that table, whereas D and trimming came from the DNA. The table records about 280,000 clones, almost 90% of them present only once. The germline V gene has CDR1 SGDLS and CDR2 YYNGEE. The V gene end was trimmed by 0 bases and the J gene end by 4 bases; junction bases not matched to a gene: 4. CDR3 length: 15 amino acids. These data belong to a study of blood T cell repertoires in COVID-19. Study overall: Sources were T cells, B-cell-depleted T cells, or PBMCs; the material itself was cDNA or gDNA.

The receptor was isolated from a woman in her 30s with COVID-19, enrolled during active disease. The gene calls are TRBV9 and TRBJ2-7; 10 nucleotides agree with TRBD2. The sample consisted of peripheral blood. The CDR3 loop reads CASSVGASGSYEQYF. In DNA form, the CDR3 reads TGTGCCAGCAGCGTAGGGGCTAGCGGGAGTTACGAGCAGTACTTC.